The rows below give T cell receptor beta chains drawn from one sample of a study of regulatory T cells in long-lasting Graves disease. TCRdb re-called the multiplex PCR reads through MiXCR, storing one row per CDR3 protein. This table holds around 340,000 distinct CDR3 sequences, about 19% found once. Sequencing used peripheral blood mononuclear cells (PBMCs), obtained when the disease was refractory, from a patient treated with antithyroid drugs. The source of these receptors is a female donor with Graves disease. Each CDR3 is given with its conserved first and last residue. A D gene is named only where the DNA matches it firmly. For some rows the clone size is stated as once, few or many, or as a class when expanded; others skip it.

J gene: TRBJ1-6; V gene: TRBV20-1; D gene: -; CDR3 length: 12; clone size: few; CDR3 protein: CSAGVGDSPLHF; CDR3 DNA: TGCAGTGCGGGGGTAGGAGATTCACCCCTCCACTTT
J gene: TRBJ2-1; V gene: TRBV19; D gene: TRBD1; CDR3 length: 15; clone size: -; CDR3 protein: CASSPGTGHYNEQFF; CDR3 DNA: TGTGCCAGTAGTCCCGGGACAGGCCACTACAATGAGCAGTTCTTC
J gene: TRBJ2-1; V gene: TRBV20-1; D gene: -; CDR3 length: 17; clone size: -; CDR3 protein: CSARDQQGSVSYNEQFF; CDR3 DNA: TGCAGTGCTAGAGACCAACAGGGATCGGTCTCCTACAATGAGCAGTTCTTC
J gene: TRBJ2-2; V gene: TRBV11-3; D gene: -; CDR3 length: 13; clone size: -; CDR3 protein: CAGGGPYTGELFF; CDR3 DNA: TGTGCCGGCGGTGGGCCCTACACCGGGGAGCTGTTTTTT
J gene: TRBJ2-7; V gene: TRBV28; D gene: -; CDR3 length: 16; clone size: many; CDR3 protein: CASSLRLAIGSYEQYF; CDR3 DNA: TGTGCCAGCAGTTTGCGCCTAGCCATCGGTTCCTACGAGCAGTACTTC
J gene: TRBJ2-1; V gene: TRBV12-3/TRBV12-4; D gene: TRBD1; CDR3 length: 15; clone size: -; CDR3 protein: CASSLIRDRGNEQFF; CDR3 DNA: TGTGCCAGCAGTTTGATTAGGGACAGGGGTAATGAGCAGTTCTTC
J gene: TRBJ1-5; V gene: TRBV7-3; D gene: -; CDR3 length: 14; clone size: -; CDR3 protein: CASSLYMGVQPQHF; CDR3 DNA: TGTGCCAGCAGCTTATATATGGGTGTTCAGCCCCAGCATTTT
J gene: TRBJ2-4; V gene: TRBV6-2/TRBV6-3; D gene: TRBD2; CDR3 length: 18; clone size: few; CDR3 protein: CASSLFVAGGYAKNIQYF; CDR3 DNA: TGTGCCAGCAGTTTATTTGTTGCGGGAGGATACGCCAAAAACATTCAGTACTTC
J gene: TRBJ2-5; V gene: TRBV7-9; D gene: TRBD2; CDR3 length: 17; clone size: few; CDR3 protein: CASSPRTSGGYQETQYF; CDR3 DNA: TGTGCCAGCAGCCCAAGGACTAGCGGGGGGTACCAAGAGACCCAGTACTTC
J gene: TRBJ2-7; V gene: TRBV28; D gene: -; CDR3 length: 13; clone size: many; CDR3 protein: CASSFRLASEQYF; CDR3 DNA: TGTGCCAGCAGTTTCAGGCTAGCCTCCGAGCAGTACTTC
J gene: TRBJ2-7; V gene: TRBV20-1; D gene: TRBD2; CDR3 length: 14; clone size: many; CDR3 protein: CSAGRDYLIYEQYF; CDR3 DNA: TGCAGTGCTGGCCGGGACTACCTGATCTACGAGCAGTACTTC
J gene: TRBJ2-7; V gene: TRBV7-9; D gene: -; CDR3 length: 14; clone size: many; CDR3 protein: CASSSRQIPGEQYF; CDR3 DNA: TGTGCCAGCAGCTCCCGACAGATCCCTGGCGAGCAGTACTTC
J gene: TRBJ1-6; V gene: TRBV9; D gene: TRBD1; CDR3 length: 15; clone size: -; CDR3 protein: CASSVMGQGGSPLHF; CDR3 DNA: TGTGCCAGCAGCGTAATGGGGCAGGGGGGTTCACCCCTCCACTTT
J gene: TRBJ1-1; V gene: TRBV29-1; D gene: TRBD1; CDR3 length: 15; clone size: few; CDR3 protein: CSIRQGGAEGTEAFF; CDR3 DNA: TGCAGCATAAGACAGGGAGGGGCCGAGGGCACTGAAGCTTTCTTT
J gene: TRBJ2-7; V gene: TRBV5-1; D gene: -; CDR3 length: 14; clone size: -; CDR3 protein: CASSWGSGDYEQYF; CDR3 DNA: TGCGCCAGCAGCTGGGGTTCCGGGGACTACGAGCAGTACTTC
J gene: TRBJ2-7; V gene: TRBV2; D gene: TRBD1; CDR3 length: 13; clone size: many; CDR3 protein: CASRTGAVGEQYF; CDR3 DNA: TGTGCCAGCAGGACAGGGGCGGTGGGCGAGCAGTACTTC
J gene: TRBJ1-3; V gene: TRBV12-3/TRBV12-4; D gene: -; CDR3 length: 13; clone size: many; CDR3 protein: CASSWSSGNTIYF; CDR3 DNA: TGTGCCAGCAGTTGGAGCTCTGGAAACACCATATATTTT
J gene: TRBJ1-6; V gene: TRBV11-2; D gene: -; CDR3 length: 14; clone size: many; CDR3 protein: CASSFGDRSSPLHF; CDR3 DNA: TGTGCCAGCAGTTTTGGTGACAGGTCCTCACCCCTCCACTTT
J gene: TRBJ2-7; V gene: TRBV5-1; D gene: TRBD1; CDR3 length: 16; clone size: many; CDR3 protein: CASSTGTGGRTYEQYF; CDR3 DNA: TGCGCCAGCAGCACCGGGACAGGGGGAAGGACCTACGAGCAGTACTTC
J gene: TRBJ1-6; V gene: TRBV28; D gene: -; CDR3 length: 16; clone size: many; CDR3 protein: CASSLLENSYNSPLHF; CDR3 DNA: TGTGCCAGCAGTTTATTGGAGAACTCCTATAATTCACCCCTCCACTTT
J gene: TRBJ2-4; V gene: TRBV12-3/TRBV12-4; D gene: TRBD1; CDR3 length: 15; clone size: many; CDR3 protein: CASRGDAGGKNIQYF; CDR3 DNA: TGTGCCAGCAGAGGTGATGCAGGGGGCAAAAACATTCAGTACTTC
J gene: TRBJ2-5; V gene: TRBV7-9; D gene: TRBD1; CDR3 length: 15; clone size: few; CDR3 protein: CASSPADRGMKTQYF; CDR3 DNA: TGTGCCAGCAGCCCGGCCGACAGGGGTATGAAGACCCAGTACTTC
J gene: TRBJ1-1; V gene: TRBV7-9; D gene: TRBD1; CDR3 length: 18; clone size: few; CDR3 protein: CASSLPLARGRRDTEAFF; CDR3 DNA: TGTGCCAGCAGCCTGCCTTTAGCCAGGGGGCGGAGGGACACTGAAGCTTTCTTT
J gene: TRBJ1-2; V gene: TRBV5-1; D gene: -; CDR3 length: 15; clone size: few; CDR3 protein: CASSLAESGNYGYTF; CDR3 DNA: TGCGCCAGCAGCTTGGCTGAGTCAGGGAACTATGGCTACACCTTC
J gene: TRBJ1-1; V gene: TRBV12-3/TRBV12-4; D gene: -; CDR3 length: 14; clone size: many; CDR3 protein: CASSLAGGVTEAFF; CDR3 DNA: TGTGCCAGCAGTTTAGCAGGGGGGGTTACTGAAGCTTTCTTT
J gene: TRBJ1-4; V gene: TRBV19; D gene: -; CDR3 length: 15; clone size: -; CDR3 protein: CASSAGGTSNEKLFF; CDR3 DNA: TGTGCCAGTTCTGCTGGGGGCACCAGTAATGAAAAACTGTTTTTT
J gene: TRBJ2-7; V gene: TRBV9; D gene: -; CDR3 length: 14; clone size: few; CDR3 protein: CASSVVPETYEQYF; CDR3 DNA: TGTGCCAGCAGCGTAGTGCCGGAAACCTACGAGCAGTACTTC
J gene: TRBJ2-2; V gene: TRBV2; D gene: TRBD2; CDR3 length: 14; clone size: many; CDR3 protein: CASRAGANTGELFF; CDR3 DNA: TGTGCCAGCCGGGCGGGAGCGAACACCGGGGAGCTGTTTTTT
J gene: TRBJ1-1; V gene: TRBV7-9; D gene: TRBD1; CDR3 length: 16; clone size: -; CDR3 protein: CASSPSTGWAGTEAFF; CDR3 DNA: TGTGCCAGCAGCCCTTCGACAGGGTGGGCGGGCACTGAAGCTTTCTTT
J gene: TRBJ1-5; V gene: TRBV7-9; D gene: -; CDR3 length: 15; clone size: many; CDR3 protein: CASSLEGGVHQPQHF; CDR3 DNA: TGTGCCAGCAGCTTAGAGGGGGGGGTCCATCAGCCCCAGCATTTT
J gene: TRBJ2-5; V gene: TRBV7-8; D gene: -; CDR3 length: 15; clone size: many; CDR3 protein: CASSFKWGALETQYF; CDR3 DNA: TGTGCCAGCAGCTTTAAGTGGGGCGCATTGGAGACCCAGTACTTC
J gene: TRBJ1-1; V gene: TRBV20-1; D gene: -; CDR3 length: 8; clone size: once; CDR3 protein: CSARTAFF; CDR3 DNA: TGCAGTGCCCGTACGGCTTTCTTT
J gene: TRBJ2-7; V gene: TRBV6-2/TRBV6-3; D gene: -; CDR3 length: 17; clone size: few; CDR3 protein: CASSEAIAPVSSYEQYF; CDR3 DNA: TGTGCCAGCAGTGAAGCGATAGCCCCCGTCAGCTCCTACGAGCAGTACTTC
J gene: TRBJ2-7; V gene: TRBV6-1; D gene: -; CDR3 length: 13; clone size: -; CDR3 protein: CASNDPGLHEQYF; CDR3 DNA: TGTGCCAGCAACGATCCGGGACTTCACGAGCAGTACTTC
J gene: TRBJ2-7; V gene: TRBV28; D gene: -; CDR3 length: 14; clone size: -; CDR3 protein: CASSLWTVPTEQYF; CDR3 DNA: TGTGCCAGCAGTTTATGGACAGTTCCTACCGAGCAGTACTTC
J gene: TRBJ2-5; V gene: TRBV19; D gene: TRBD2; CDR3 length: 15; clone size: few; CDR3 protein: CATLLAGVRSETQYF; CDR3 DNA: TGTGCCACCCTCCTAGCGGGAGTCCGTTCTGAGACCCAGTACTTC
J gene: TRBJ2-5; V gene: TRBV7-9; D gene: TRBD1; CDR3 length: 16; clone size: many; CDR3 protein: CASSLEGTGPKETQYF; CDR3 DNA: TGTGCCAGCAGCCTAGAAGGGACAGGCCCTAAAGAGACCCAGTACTTC
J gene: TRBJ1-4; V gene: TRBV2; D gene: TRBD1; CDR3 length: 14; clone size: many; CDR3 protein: CASSAGTGREKLFF; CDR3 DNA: TGTGCCAGCAGTGCCGGGACAGGACGTGAAAAACTGTTTTTT
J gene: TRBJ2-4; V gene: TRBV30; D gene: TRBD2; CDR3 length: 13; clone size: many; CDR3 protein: CAWNPSGINIQYF; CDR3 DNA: TGTGCCTGGAACCCTAGCGGGATAAACATTCAGTACTTC
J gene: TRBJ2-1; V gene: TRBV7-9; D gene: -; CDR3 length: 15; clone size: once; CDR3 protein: CASSLGQGWYNEQFF; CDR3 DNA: TGTGCCAGCAGCTTAGGGCAGGGATGGTACAATGAGCAGTTCTTC